What follows are 8 T cell receptor beta chains derived from one specimen sequenced in a study of OX40 agonist ivuxolimab in advanced cancers. The receptor library was made with the immunoSEQ multiplex PCR assay. In TCRdb, the immuneACCESS table is reduced to in-frame sequences with V and J assigned. These tables do not hold every clone; where another copy was compared, an unresolved V gene accounts for under half, and the others remain unexplained. For this sample the table gives tens of thousands of clones, of which 80% to 90% were detected only once. The top ten clonotypes cover about 10% of the sample. This sample comprised CD4+ or CD8+ T cells sorted from blood, obtained in a trial of the OX40 agonist ivuxolimab. All receptors come from an adult with an advanced solid tumor such as melanoma, head and neck, liver or kidney cancer.

The chain is built from TRBV5-1 and TRBJ2-7, with D tentatively TRBD1 or TRBD2 (5 bases each). The CDR3 extends over 12 amino acids. The V gene lost 4 bases and the J gene lost 10 bases, with 15 bases spanning the gap. The germline gives CDR1 SGHRS, CDR2 YFSETQ. CDR3 coding DNA: TGCGCCAGCAGCCTGTGGGGGATCGACCAGTACTTC. Translation gives CASSLWGIDQYF. The complete variable domain, with remaining parts taken from reference TRBV5-1 and TRBJ2-7, reads KAGVTQTPRYLIKTRGQQVTLSCSPISGHRSVSWYQQTPGQGLQFLFEYFSETQRNKGNFPGRFSGRQFSNSRSEMNVSTLELGDSALYLCASSLWGIDQYFGPGTRLTVT.

V usage is TRBV11-3 and J usage is TRBJ2-3, with 9 bases that match TRBD1. The CDR3 runs 15 residues. From germline, CDR1 is SGHNT and CDR2 YENEEA. V was pared by 5 bases and J by 7 bases, with 10 bases of the junction left unmatched. DNA for the CDR3: TGTGCCAGCAGCCCCGGACAGGGGCGGTGGAATACGCAGTATTTT. Translation: CASSPGQGRWNTQYF.

A single count supports this clone. The V and J genes are TRBV7-9 and TRBJ1-4; TRBD1 is a possible D gene (5 bases). Germline CDR1 is SEHNR and CDR2 is FQNEAQ (reference sequence). The V end was cut by 6 bases, the J end by 0 bases, with 11 bases between. This CDR3 region has 15 residues. CDR3 in amino acids: CASRYTGATNEKLFF. In DNA form, the CDR3 reads TGTGCCAGCAGATATACGGGGGCAACTAATGAAAAACTGTTTTTT. The variable domain in full, completed from reference TRBV7-9 and TRBJ1-4, reads DTGVSQNPRHKITKRGQNVTFRCDPISEHNRLYWYRQTLGQGPEFLTYFQNEAQLEKSRLLSDRFSAERPKGSFSTLEIQRTEQGDSAMYLCASRYTGATNEKLFFGSGTQLSVL.

CDR3 bases: TGTGCCAGCAGGACCTCGGGGTACACTCAGCCCCAGCATTTT. Its translation is CASRTSGYTQPQHF. The chain couples TRBV6-5 to TRBJ1-5, with D unclear. The V gene's germline CDR1 is MNHEY and CDR2 SVGAGI. The CDR3 is made up of 14 amino acids. The germline V and J ends were trimmed by 6 bases and 6 bases, with 15 bases remaining between them.

This clone was counted a single time. The chain links TRBV19 to TRBJ1-1, with 7 bases matching TRBD1. V lost 5 bases and J lost 7; bases outside the gene matches: 13. This CDR3 spans 15 amino acids. The germline V gene encodes CDR1 LNHDA and CDR2 SQIVND (reference sequence). This CDR3 reads CASSPRDRGRYEAFF. DNA for the CDR3: TGTGCCAGTAGTCCCCGAGATAGGGGGCGGTATGAAGCTTTCTTT.

This rearrangement joins TRBV4-2 to TRBJ2-1; TRBD1 aligns across 8 bases. CDR1 LGHNA and CDR2 YNFKEQ come from the germline V gene. CDR3 size: 16 residues. J was trimmed by 4 bases and V by 1 base; bases with no gene match: 6. CDR3 protein: CASSQGLTGVYNEQFF. The CDR3 nucleotides are TGTGCCAGCAGCCAAGGACTGACAGGGGTATACAATGAGCAGTTCTTC.

The chain has TRBV4-2 and TRBJ2-7, with 8 bases matching TRBD2. The V gene end was trimmed by 0 bases and the J gene end by 8 bases; junction bases not matched to a gene: 18. Germline V gene lookup returns CDR1 LGHNA and CDR2 YNFKEQ. The length of the CDR3 is 18 residues. The CDR3 DNA reads as TGTGCCAGCAGCCAAGAAACGGTGGTAGCGGGGAATCCTACGCAGCAGTACTTC. Translated: CASSQETVVAGNPTQQYF.

This clone has just one count. This rearrangement joins TRBV27 to TRBJ1-1, with 9 bases fitting TRBD1. Per the germline V gene, CDR1 is MNHEY and CDR2 is SMNVEV (reference sequence). The V gene end was trimmed by 7 bases and the J gene end by 8 bases; junction bases not matched to a gene: 11. CDR3 length equals 14 residues. In nucleotides, the CDR3 is TGTGCCAGCAACAGCTGGGGGACAGGGAAAGAAGCTTTCTTT. Translation gives CASNSWGTGKEAFF.